These 4 T cell receptor beta chains were sequenced from one sample in a study of T cells during gluten challenge in celiac disease. Lineage-negative, tetramer-binding CD3+ CD4+ cells lacking CD45RA and CD62L but expressing integrin beta7 were gated. Each cell's paired alpha and beta chains came from three nested multiplex PCRs covering all V genes. TCRdb re-called the single-cell sequencing reads with MiXCR, one entry per CDR3 protein. The top ten clones hold around 75% of a sample with over 150 distinct CDR3 sequences, about 61% of them seen once. The sample was gluten-specific CD4+ T cells sorted from blood using tetramers, taken at baseline or on day 6, 14 or 28 of gluten challenge (not recorded which). The receptors were gathered from a female donor with celiac disease.

V is TRBV4-2 and J is TRBJ2-4; 11 bases are shared with TRBD1. The J segment lost 9 bases and the V segment lost 4 bases, leaving 5 bases of the junction unmatched. The CDR3 extends over 14 amino acids. Germline assignment: CDR1 LGHNA and CDR2 YNFKEQ. The CDR3 here is CASSLGQGATIQYF. The DNA for the CDR3 is TGTGCCAGCAGCCTAGGACAGGGGGCGACCATTCAGTACTTC.

A few counts support this clonotype. The chain combines TRBV24-1 with TRBJ2-3; 10 bases are shared with TRBD2. Germline V gene data show CDR1 as KGHDR and CDR2 as SFDVKD. The CDR3 is 17 amino acids. Trimming cost V 4 bases and J 0 bases; bases outside gene matches: 6. The CDR3: CATSDPSSGGSTDTQYF. The DNA for the CDR3 is TGTGCCACCAGTGACCCCTCTAGCGGGGGCAGCACAGATACGCAGTATTTT.

Remarks on this clonotype: The junction and the germline gene differ at one end; a read error may be behind it. The chain links TRBV5-1 to TRBJ2-5; tentative D call: TRBD2 (5 bases). Germline assignment: CDR1 SGHRS and CDR2 YFSETQ. This CDR3 has 12 residues. CDR3 DNA sequence: TGCACCAGCAGCTTCGACGGGGAGACCCAGTACTTT. It encodes CTSSFDGETQYF.

The sample holds a few counts of this clonotype. This chain joins TRBV5-8 and TRBJ1-2; no clear D gene. Germline V gene lookup returns CDR1 SGHTS and CDR2 YDEGEE. CDR3 length: 13 residues. Trimming stripped 1 base from V and 4 bases from J, with 8 bases between. The CDR3 loop is CASSLLQVYGYTF. CDR3 sequence (DNA): TGTGCCAGCAGCTTGCTTCAGGTCTATGGCTACACCTTC.